These 23 T cell receptor beta chains were all obtained from the same sample, sequenced in a study of blood T cells in healthy people across ages. A second PCR of 7 to 11 cycles used a sample-barcoded 5' primer and a J-beta primer mix. MiXCR, run by TCRdb on the 5' RACE reads, gives a single entry per CDR3 protein. The sample records about 720,000 distinct CDR3 sequences, 22% being singletons. The sequencing sample was made of blood. These receptors all come from a man in his sixties or seventies in good health.

The rearrangement links TRBV9 to TRBJ2-1; the D is unclear. Germline CDR1 is SGDLS and CDR2 is YYNGEE. The CDR3 is 15 amino acids. V was trimmed by 4 bases and J by 7 bases, leaving 18 bases between them. CDR3 nucleotides: TGTGCCAGCAGCTCAGACGGAAATCTGGAAAATGAGCAGTTCTTC. Its protein is CASSSDGNLENEQFF.

The gene calls are TRBV5-1 and TRBJ1-1; TRBD1 might be the D (5 bases). Germline V gene sequence: CDR1 SGHRS, CDR2 YFSETQ. The CDR3 sequence is 13 residues long. The germline V and J ends were trimmed by 4 bases and 7 bases, with 14 bases remaining between them. The CDR3 DNA reads TGCGCCAGCAGCCTAGGGGCAGGGTATGAAGCTTTCTTT. It yields the protein CASSLGAGYEAFF. The complete variable domain, with remaining parts taken from reference TRBV5-1 and TRBJ1-1, reads KAGVTQTPRYLIKTRGQQVTLSCSPISGHRSVSWYQQTPGQGLQFLFEYFSETQRNKGNFPGRFSGRQFSNSRSEMNVSTLELGDSALYLCASSLGAGYEAFFGQGTRLTVV.

This clonotype was detected a few times. The chain has TRBV7-2 and TRBJ2-1; possible D gene TRBD2, 5 bases. Germline V gene sequence: CDR1 SGHTA, CDR2 FQGNSA. Trimming removed 5 bases at V and 2 bases at J, with 10 bases between. This CDR3 comprises 14 residues. CDR3 sequence: CASSPQRTYNEQFF. CDR3 nucleotide sequence: TGTGCCAGCAGCCCCCAGCGGACCTACAATGAGCAGTTCTTC.

This clonotype was picked up a small number of times. V gene TRBV7-8 combines with J gene TRBJ2-3, with 9 bases identical to TRBD2. The V gene end was trimmed by 7 bases and the J gene end by 2 bases; junction bases not matched to a gene: 4. The germline V gene encodes CDR1 SGHVS and CDR2 FQNEAQ. The CDR3 contains 14 residues. Here the CDR3 DNA reads TGTGCCAGCACTAGCGGGACCCTCACAGATACGCAGTATTTT. Translating gives CASTSGTLTDTQYF.

Worth noting for this clonotype: The junction departs from the called germline gene at one end, perhaps through a read error. The chain uses TRBV12-3 or TRBV12-4 and TRBJ1-2; 10 bases align to TRBD1. CDR3 length: 16 residues. CDR3 in amino acids: CANSLNLGQGLDGYTF. CDR3 bases: TGTGCCAACAGTTTAAATCTGGGACAGGGGCTGGATGGCTACACCTTC.

Many counts were recorded for this clonotype. This sequence joins TRBV6-1 and TRBJ1-1, with 11 bases aligning to TRBD1. The junction had 5 bases not matched to a gene; V was cut back by 3 bases and J by 5 bases. This CDR3 comprises 15 residues. Germline V lookup: CDR1 MNHNS, CDR2 SASEGT. The CDR3 region is CASSDWTGGQTEAFF. In nucleotides, the CDR3 is TGTGCCAGCAGTGATTGGACAGGGGGCCAAACTGAAGCTTTCTTT.

The chain carries TRBV11-2 and TRBJ2-3; TRBD2 might be the D (5 bases). Germline V CDR1 and CDR2: SGHAT, FQNNGV. Trimming took off 5 bases at V and 0 bases at J, with 15 bases between the two ends. The CDR3 contains 16 residues. This chain's CDR3 is CASSLGSASSTDTQYF. The CDR3 coding sequence is TGTGCCAGCAGCCTAGGGAGTGCTTCTAGCACAGATACGCAGTATTTT. The complete variable domain, with remaining parts taken from reference TRBV11-2 and TRBJ2-3, reads EAGVAQSPRYKIIEKRQSVAFWCNPISGHATLYWYQQILGQGPKLLIQFQNNGVVDDSQLPKDRFSAERLKGVDSTLKIQPAKLEDSAVYLCASSLGSASSTDTQYFGPGTRLTVL.

Many counts were recorded for this clonotype. The CDR3 spells CASSQAQGLYNEQFF. CDR3 in DNA: TGTGCCAGCAGCCAAGCCCAGGGGCTCTACAATGAGCAGTTCTTC. The chain combines TRBV14 with TRBJ2-1; possible D gene TRBD1, 6 bases. This CDR3 is built from 15 residues. CDR1 and CDR2 from the germline V gene are SGHDN and FVKESK. Trimming removed 1 base at V and 3 bases at J, with 10 bases between.

The chain carries TRBV5-1 and TRBJ1-6; 8 nucleotides match TRBD1. After removal of 6 bases from V and 9 bases from J, the junction contained 8 bases not matched to a gene. The CDR3 runs to 14 residues. The V gene's germline CDR1 is SGHRS and CDR2 YFSETQ. The CDR3, as DNA: TGCGCCAGCACCTCGGACAGGGAGGCTTCACCCCTCCACTTT. Translation gives CASTSDREASPLHF.

This rearrangement joins TRBV11-2 to TRBJ1-2; 9 bases agree with TRBD1. Germline-derived CDR1 and CDR2 are SGHAT and FQNNGV. With V trimmed by 6 bases and J by 2 bases, 10 bases remained unmatched. This CDR3 region has 16 residues. CDR3 sequence: CASSSIRTGANYGYTF. The CDR3 region has the DNA TGTGCCAGCAGTTCTATAAGGACAGGGGCAAACTATGGCTACACCTTC.

This clonotype showed up just a few times. The rearrangement uses TRBV20-1 and TRBJ2-5; TRBD2 aligns across 9 bases. V was clipped by 1 base and J by 4 bases; unmatched bases: 1. The CDR3 is made up of 13 amino acids. The germline V gene has CDR1 DFQATT and CDR2 SNEGSKA (reference sequence). The CDR3 is CSARGGGGETQYF. DNA for the CDR3: TGCAGTGCTAGAGGCGGGGGGGGAGAGACCCAGTACTTC.

This sequence joins TRBV7-6 and TRBJ2-5; 8 bases match TRBD1. J gave up 3 bases and V 0 bases, and 6 bases lay outside the gene matches. The germline V gene has CDR1 SGHVS and CDR2 FNYEAQ. This CDR3 contains 16 residues. The CDR3 region is CASSLAGQGGEETQYF. The CDR3 bases are TGTGCCAGCAGCTTAGCAGGACAGGGTGGAGAAGAGACCCAGTACTTC.

This clonotype was picked up a small number of times. The J gene is TRBJ1-2, the V gene TRBV29-1, with 7 bases that match TRBD1. Germline CDR1 SQVTM, CDR2 ANQGSEA. J lost 7 bases, V lost 4 bases, and 9 bases had no gene match. CDR3 length: 13 amino acids. This chain's CDR3 is CSVVLAGGFGYTF. CDR3 nucleotides: TGCAGCGTTGTTTTGGCAGGGGGGTTTGGCTACACCTTC.

The rearrangement uses TRBV5-5 and TRBJ2-5; D might be TRBD2 (6 bases). Germline CDR1 SGHKS, CDR2 YYEKEE (reference sequence). V dropped 0 bases and J dropped 4 bases, with 10 bases sitting between them. This CDR3 contains 14 residues. The CDR3 region has the DNA TGTGCCAGCAGCTTGGACCAGGGAGGAGAGACCCAGTACTTC. This translates into CASSLDQGGETQYF.

This clonotype occurred a few times. The genes are TRBV18 and TRBJ2-5, with TRBD2 as a possible D gene (6 bases). The J call may not be correct, given that the DNA end is closer to TRBJ2-7. The CDR3 extends over 15 amino acids. The V gene's germline CDR1 is KGHSH and CDR2 LQKENI. CDR3 amino acids: CASSPPGGYSYEQYF. In DNA, the CDR3 is TGTGCCAGCTCACCACCGGGAGGATACTCCTACGAGCAGTACTTC.

The chain employs TRBV28 and TRBJ1-5; D is unresolved. The CDR3 extends over 15 amino acids. From germline, CDR1 is MDHEN and CDR2 SYDVKM. Trimming left V 5 bases short and J 2 bases short, with 13 bases between. The CDR3: CASSIWETGNQPQHF. Written as DNA, the CDR3 is TGTGCCAGCAGTATTTGGGAAACGGGCAATCAGCCCCAGCATTTT.

This clonotype was detected only a few times. The V gene is TRBV12-3 or TRBV12-4, the J gene TRBJ2-3; 7 bases map to TRBD2. CDR3 length: 15 amino acids. V shed 5 bases, J shed 6 bases, and the junction held 11 bases outside the gene matches. CDR3 amino acids: CASSARLVGGDTQYF. CDR3 sequence (DNA): TGTGCCAGCAGTGCCCGACTAGTGGGAGGGGATACGCAGTATTTT.

This clonotype has a handful of counts. The chain recombines TRBV7-9 with TRBJ1-1, with 8 bases fitting TRBD1. The J segment lost 0 bases and the V segment lost 2 bases, leaving 2 bases of the junction unmatched. The germline V gene encodes CDR1 SEHNR and CDR2 FQNEAQ (reference sequence). This CDR3 is built from 15 residues. The CDR3 coding sequence is TGTGCCAGCAGCTTACCGACAGGGGTGAACACTGAAGCTTTCTTT. It specifies CASSLPTGVNTEAFF.

The CDR3 loop reads CSVRLDGYTF. CDR3 sequence (DNA): TGCAGCGTTCGGCTAGATGGCTACACCTTC. V gene TRBV29-1 combines with J gene TRBJ1-2; D is undetermined. From germline, CDR1 is SQVTM and CDR2 ANQGSEA. CDR3 size: 10 residues. Trimming shortened V by 5 bases and J by 6 bases, and 7 bases separated the two germline ends. Full variable domain (missing parts from reference TRBV29-1 and TRBJ1-2): SAVISQKPSRDICQRGTSLTIQCQVDSQVTMMFWYRQQPGQSLTLIATANQGSEATYESGFVIDKFPISRPNLTFSTLTVSNMSPEDSSIYLCSVRLDGYTFGSGTRLTVV.

The chain employs TRBV20-1 and TRBJ2-7, with a possible D match to TRBD1 (5 bases). This CDR3 contains 13 residues. Trimming cost V 5 bases and J 0 bases, with 11 bases left between them. Germline V lookup: CDR1 DFQATT, CDR2 SNEGSKA (reference sequence). The CDR3 coding sequence is TGCAGTGCTGGACACAGAAGCTCCTACGAGCAGTACTTC. It is translated as CSAGHRSSYEQYF.

This clonotype has a handful of counts. The rearrangement links TRBV12-3 or TRBV12-4 to TRBJ2-1, with D perhaps matching TRBD2 (6 bases). The J call is uncertain, as TRBJ2-7 better fits the DNA end. The CDR3 has 13 amino acids. The CDR3 coding sequence is TGTGCCAGCAGTTTACGGGGAGGCTACGAGCAGTACGTC. It yields the protein CASSLRGGYEQYV.

As for this clonotype: Possible read error: a much larger clone is one base away. The rearrangement uses TRBV9 and TRBJ1-1, with TRBD1 as a possible D gene (6 bases). This CDR3 spans 14 amino acids. The germline V gene encodes CDR1 SGDLS and CDR2 YYNGEE. The CDR3 DNA is TGTGCCAGCAGCGCCCTTCGGGGGCACACTGAAACTTTCTTT. Its protein is CASSALRGHTETFF. Looking up the rest from reference TRBV9 and TRBJ1-1 gives the full variable domain: DSGVTQTPKHLITATGQRVTLRCSPRSGDLSVYWYQQSLDQGLQFLIQYYNGEERAKGNILERFSAQQFPDLHSELNLSSLELGDSALYFCASSALRGHTETFFGQGTRLTVV.

This clonotype has a handful of counts. The genes are TRBV6-9 and TRBJ2-5, with 8 bases aligning to TRBD1. TRBJ2-7 explains the end of the DNA better; the J call may be wrong. CDR1 MNHGY and CDR2 SVAAGI come from the germline V gene. The CDR3 totals 14 residues. This CDR3 is CASNSPGQVYEQYF. In DNA form, the CDR3 reads TGTGCCAGCAATTCCCCGGGACAGGTCTACGAGCAGTACTTC.